The 5 T cell receptor beta chains below come from one sample, sequenced in a study of T cell repertoires in cytomegalovirus infection. Using its own MiXCR run on the reads, TCRdb lists one record per CDR3 protein. The sample holds about 490,000 distinct CDR3 sequences; 11% are singletons and the top ten take roughly 10%. The source material was PBMCs. These receptors were collected from a human donor in good health (CMV status not recorded). Some clones in this sample may be carry-over from other donors' samples.

This clonotype has ten or more counts. CDR3: CASTLSEDSGYTF. In DNA form, the CDR3 reads TGTGCCAGCACCCTATCAGAGGACTCTGGCTACACCTTC. The chain links TRBV12-3 or TRBV12-4 to TRBJ1-2; D remains unclear. The length of the CDR3 is 13 residues. V was shortened by 7 bases and J by 7 bases, with 16 bases between the two germline ends.

This clonotype has a count of ten or more. This chain joins TRBV29-1 and TRBJ1-2, with D tentatively TRBD1 (6 bases). The CDR3 length is 13 residues. Germline CDR1 SQVTM, CDR2 ANQGSEA. The V end was cut by 7 bases, the J end by 8 bases, with 20 bases between. The CDR3 nucleotides read TGCAGCGCCCGAAGGCAGGGGATTGAGGGCTACACCTTC. It specifies CSARRQGIEGYTF. The full variable domain, with the rest looked up from reference TRBV29-1 and TRBJ1-2, is SAVISQKPSRDICQRGTSLTIQCQVDSQVTMMFWYRQQPGQSLTLIATANQGSEATYESGFVIDKFPISRPNLTFSTLTVSNMSPEDSSIYLCSARRQGIEGYTFGSGTRLTVV.

This clonotype showed up many times. The chain joins TRBV7-2 to TRBJ2-1; D tentatively fits TRBD1 or TRBD2 (5 bases each). CDR1 and CDR2 (germline): SGHTA, FQGNSA. The CDR3 length is 15 residues. V dropped 9 bases and J dropped 3 bases, with 18 bases sitting between them. The CDR3 region is CASRLGRADYNEQFF. CDR3 DNA: TGTGCCAGTCGTTTGGGGCGGGCAGACTACAATGAGCAGTTCTTC.

With regard to this clonotype: Possible read error: a much larger clone is one base away. The V call is TRBV12-3 or TRBV12-4, the J call TRBJ1-1; no firm D call. The CDR3 is 11 residues long. The CDR3 region has the DNA TGTGCCAGCACCCCCTCCACTGAAGTTTTCTTT. Its translation: CASTPSTEVFF.

This clonotype has a count of ten or more. V gene TRBV7-7 combines with J gene TRBJ2-2; 7 bases map to TRBD1. The CDR3 contains 14 residues. CDR1 and CDR2 from the germline V gene are SSHAT and FNYEAQ (reference sequence). Trimming removed 4 bases from V and 5 bases from J; junction bases left unmatched: 4. This CDR3 is CASSWSTGTGELFF. The CDR3 DNA follows: TGTGCCAGCAGCTGGTCGACAGGGACCGGGGAGCTGTTTTTT.